What follows are 26 T cell receptor beta chains derived from one specimen sequenced in a study of T cell responses to AZD1222 COVID-19 vaccine. The table came from immunoSEQ multiplex PCR; TCRdb's copy has only in-frame clones and leaves some out. The sample holds 90,000 to 150,000 clones; roughly 90% are singletons and the top ten take over 3%. Sequencing was performed on peripheral blood, taken on day 0 of AZD1222 vaccination. These receptors were collected from an adult in good health.

The V call is TRBV4-2, the J call TRBJ2-1, with 8 bases lining up with TRBD2. J was trimmed by 9 bases and V by 1 base; bases with no gene match: 5. Germline CDR1 and CDR2: LGHNA and YNFKEQ. This CDR3 is built from 14 residues. CDR3 sequence (DNA): TGTGCCAGCAGCCAAGTAGGCGGGGGGTTTGAGCAGTTCTTC. As protein: CASSQVGGGFEQFF.

The V gene is TRBV18, the J gene TRBJ1-2, with D possibly matching TRBD1 (5 bases). The germline gives CDR1 KGHSH, CDR2 LQKENI. V lost 3 bases, J lost 1 base, and 12 bases lay in between. The CDR3 contains 15 residues. The CDR3 protein is CASSPVRDFNYGYTF. In DNA form, the CDR3 reads TGTGCCAGCTCACCCGTCCGGGACTTTAACTATGGCTACACCTTC.

For the CDR3, the DNA is TGTGCCAGCAGTGATTGGGGGGCTGGGGCCAACGTCCTGACTTTC. Residues: CASSDWGAGANVLTF. The J gene is TRBJ2-6, the V gene TRBV25-1; possibly TRBD2 for D (6 bases). The germline V gene encodes CDR1 MGHDK and CDR2 SYGVNS. Trimming removed 3 bases from V and 2 bases from J, with 8 bases in between. There are 15 residues in the CDR3.

V gene TRBV5-1 combines with J gene TRBJ2-1; D is ambiguous. The germline V gene encodes CDR1 SGHRS and CDR2 YFSETQ. V was trimmed by 2 bases and J by 0 bases, leaving 12 bases between them. This CDR3 is 16 amino acids long. The CDR3 spells CASSFAPTSSYNEQFF. CDR3 DNA sequence: TGCGCCAGCAGCTTTGCCCCTACAAGCTCCTACAATGAGCAGTTCTTC.

This chain connects TRBV19 to TRBJ1-1; D is unresolved. This CDR3 comprises 13 residues. The V gene lost 5 bases and the J gene lost 3 bases, with 10 bases spanning the gap. Germline lookup yields CDR1 LNHDA and CDR2 SQIVND (reference sequence). The CDR3 nucleotides are TGTGCCAGTAGTCCCCGCTTGGACACTGAAGCTTTCTTT. It encodes CASSPRLDTEAFF.

The chain links TRBV18 to TRBJ1-2, with 7 bases lining up with TRBD1. The J segment lost 5 bases and the V segment lost 4 bases, leaving 10 bases of the junction unmatched. The CDR3 is 15 residues long. CDR1 KGHSH and CDR2 LQKENI come from the germline V gene. DNA for the CDR3: TGTGCCAGCTCACTTGACAGGGAAAGGAGGTATGGCTACACCTTC. Its protein product is CASSLDRERRYGYTF.

V gene TRBV28 combines with J gene TRBJ1-4; D possibly corresponds to TRBD1 (5 bases). The CDR3 length is 14 residues. The germline V and J ends were trimmed by 5 bases and 4 bases, with 11 bases remaining between them. From germline, CDR1 is MDHEN and CDR2 SYDVKM. CDR3: CASSPTAINEKLFF. The DNA for the CDR3 is TGTGCCAGCAGTCCGACAGCAATTAATGAAAAACTGTTTTTT. The whole variable domain, remainder taken from reference TRBV28 and TRBJ1-4, is DVKVTQSSRYLVKRTGEKVFLECVQDMDHENMFWYRQDPGLGLRLIYFSYDVKMKEKGDIPEGYSVSREKKERFSLILESASTNQTSMYLCASSPTAINEKLFFGSGTQLSVL.

This clone was recorded many times. This chain links TRBV6-4 with TRBJ2-2; the D is unclear. The CDR3 spans 13 residues. Germline loops: CDR1 MRHNA, CDR2 SNTAGT. V was cut by 4 bases and J by 4 bases, with 7 bases left in between. The CDR3 nucleotides read TGTGCCAGCAGTGTGAAAGGCACCGGGGAGCTGTTTTTT. Residues: CASSVKGTGELFF.

The rearrangement joins TRBV5-1 to TRBJ1-3; 9 nucleotides match TRBD1. The CDR3 contains 17 residues. The V segment lost 3 bases and the J segment 0 bases; nucleotides outside the gene matches: 7. CDR1 and CDR2 from the germline V gene are SGHRS and YFSETQ. CDR3 DNA sequence: TGCGCCAGCAGCTCCGGGACAGGGAGTTCCTCTGGAAACACCATATATTTT. Protein: CASSSGTGSSSGNTIYF.

The V and J genes are TRBV7-2 and TRBJ2-7; a weak D match, TRBD1 (5 bases). This CDR3 region has 13 residues. Germline loops: CDR1 SGHTA, CDR2 FQGNSA. Trimming removed 0 bases at V and 7 bases at J, with 10 bases between. The CDR3 loop is CASSLAPGWEQYF. CDR3 sequence (DNA): TGTGCCAGCAGCTTAGCTCCAGGGTGGGAGCAGTACTTC.

The chain recombines TRBV5-6 with TRBJ1-5, with unresolved D. Deletions cut 4 bases from V and 2 bases from J, with 16 bases between. The CDR3 sequence is 16 residues long. From germline, CDR1 is SGHDT and CDR2 YYEEEE. The CDR3 coding sequence is TGTGCCAGCAGCCACAGACGGACTGTGGGCAATCAGCCCCAGCATTTT. Its protein is CASSHRRTVGNQPQHF.

The chain couples TRBV6-6 to TRBJ2-5; D ambiguous. Trimming removed 6 bases from V and 9 bases from J, with 11 bases in between. Germline V CDR1 and CDR2: MNHNY, SVGAGI (reference sequence). CDR3 length: 11 amino acids. The DNA for the CDR3 is TGTGCCAGCAGCCCGACGGGTGCCCAGTACTTC. It specifies CASSPTGAQYF.

The rearrangement links TRBV18 to TRBJ2-7, with D tentatively TRBD2 (6 bases). V lost 8 bases and J lost 0, with 11 bases in between. Germline-derived CDR1 and CDR2 are KGHSH and LQKENI. The CDR3 has 13 amino acids. The CDR3: CASRAGDSYEQYF. The CDR3 nucleotides read TGTGCCAGCCGAGCGGGCGACTCCTACGAGCAGTACTTC.

CDR3 sequence: CASSPSPPPVGQPQHF. The CDR3, as DNA: TGTGCCAGCAGCCCCAGTCCGCCCCCGGTTGGTCAGCCCCAGCATTTT. This rearrangement joins TRBV4-2 to TRBJ1-5; D call uncertain. Trimming pared 4 bases from V and 6 bases from J, leaving 19 bases between. This CDR3 contains 16 residues. The V gene's germline CDR1 is LGHNA and CDR2 YNFKEQ.

The chain couples TRBV6-5 to TRBJ1-2; D is unclear. Looked up from germline, CDR1 is MNHEY and CDR2 is SVGAGI. This CDR3 has 13 amino acids. V was shortened by 7 bases and J by 4 bases, with 13 bases between the two germline ends. CDR3 in DNA: TGTGCCAGCACCAACGGGTACAGCTATGGCTACACCTTC. Its translation: CASTNGYSYGYTF.

The chain joins TRBV7-9 to TRBJ2-5; 7 nucleotides line up with TRBD2. This CDR3 comprises 15 residues. V dropped 1 base and J dropped 5; count of bases not matched to a gene: 7. Germline CDR1 is SEHNR and CDR2 is FQNEAQ (reference sequence). The CDR3 region has the DNA TGTGCCAGCAGCTTAGGCACACGGGGGGATGAGACCCAGTACTTC. Translated: CASSLGTRGDETQYF.

The chain employs TRBV3-1 (or the pseudogene TRBV3-2) and TRBJ2-2; 15 bases align to TRBD2. Per the germline V gene, CDR1 is LGHDT and CDR2 is YNNKEL (reference sequence). This CDR3 contains 17 residues. The V gene end was trimmed by 4 bases and the J gene end by 5 bases; junction bases not matched to a gene: 5. The CDR3 loop reads CASSRGLAGGDTGELFF. In nucleotides, the CDR3 is TGTGCCAGCAGCCGGGGACTAGCGGGGGGAGATACCGGGGAGCTGTTTTTT.

The V call is TRBV10-3, the J call TRBJ1-5; D may be TRBD1 (5 bases). The CDR3 is made up of 14 amino acids. The germline V gene encodes CDR1 ENHRY and CDR2 SYGVKD. V was clipped by 2 bases and J by 3 bases, with 8 bases between them. The DNA of the CDR3 is TGTGCCATCAGTGAGGAGGGGCCCAATCAGCCCCAGCATTTT. As protein: CAISEEGPNQPQHF.

V and J are TRBV4-3 and TRBJ1-6; TRBD1 matches at 8 bases. Germline CDR1 and CDR2: LGHNA and YSLEER. The V gene end was trimmed by 1 base and the J gene end by 8 bases; junction bases not matched to a gene: 1. The CDR3 has 14 residues. The CDR3 region has the DNA TGCGCCAGCAGCCAAGCAGGGGGCGATTCACCCCTCCACTTT. The encoded protein is CASSQAGGDSPLHF.

This chain uses TRBV6-5 with TRBJ1-2, with 7 bases lining up with TRBD1. The CDR3 loop spans 13 amino acids. Germline V gives CDR1 MNHEY, CDR2 SVGAGI. Trimming took 4 bases from V and 8 from J; bases not matched to a gene: 7. The CDR3 reads CASSSTGRAGYTF. The CDR3 DNA sequence: TGTGCCAGCAGTTCGACAGGGAGGGCAGGCTACACCTTC.

This chain joins TRBV5-1 and TRBJ1-3; D unclear. Germline CDR1 SGHRS, CDR2 YFSETQ. This CDR3 contains 13 residues. V shed 0 bases and J shed 3 bases, with 4 bases lying between them. CDR3 DNA sequence: TGCGCCAGCAGCTTGGGCTTTGGAAACACCATATATTTT. This sequence encodes CASSLGFGNTIYF.

V gene TRBV6-5 combines with J gene TRBJ2-1; 9 positions agree with TRBD2. The length of the CDR3 is 15 residues. Germline assignment: CDR1 MNHEY and CDR2 SVGAGI. V was pared by 6 bases and J by 3 bases, with 6 bases of the junction left unmatched. The CDR3 bases are TGTGCCAGCAGCTATCAGCGGGGGGTCTACAATGAGCAGTTCTTC. Its translation is CASSYQRGVYNEQFF.

This chain joins TRBV3-1 (or the pseudogene TRBV3-2) and TRBJ1-2; D is undetermined. This CDR3 is built from 11 residues. The germline V gene has CDR1 LGHDT and CDR2 YNNKEL (reference sequence). V was shortened by 1 base and J by 8 bases, with 5 bases between the two germline ends. The CDR3 region has the DNA TGTGCCAGCAGCCAAGTAGGGGGCTACACCTTC. This translates into CASSQVGGYTF.

The chain employs TRBV7-9 and TRBJ1-1, with TRBD1 as a possible D gene (5 bases). The CDR3 loop spans 14 amino acids. Germline values: CDR1 SEHNR, CDR2 FQNEAQ (reference sequence). Trimming pared 5 bases from V and 4 bases from J, leaving 14 bases between. CDR3 amino acids: CASSARVGSTEAFF. The CDR3 DNA follows: TGTGCCAGCAGCGCCAGGGTGGGGAGCACTGAAGCTTTCTTT.

This clone was recorded only once. The chain employs TRBV25-1 and TRBJ2-5; D possibly corresponds to TRBD1 (7 bases). Germline V gene lookup returns CDR1 MGHDK and CDR2 SYGVNS. V shed 6 bases and J shed 2 bases, with 13 bases lying between them. This CDR3 has 14 residues. In DNA form, the CDR3 reads TGTGCCAGCAGACAGACAGGGACTCAAGAGACCCAGTACTTC. Protein: CASRQTGTQETQYF.

This chain links TRBV19 with TRBJ1-2; 8 bases are shared with TRBD1. The CDR3 has 13 amino acids. V gave up 5 bases and J gave up 4 bases; unmatched junction bases: 3. Germline V gives CDR1 LNHDA, CDR2 SQIVND (reference sequence). The CDR3 bases are TGTGCCAGTAGTCGGACAGGGCCCTATGGCTACACCTTC. Protein product: CASSRTGPYGYTF.